This T cell receptor beta chain is from a study of cytomegalovirus exposure and HLA in healthy donors. Study-level background: The early release's HLA-typed donors yielded some 85 million unique TCRs.

The study ran its PCR with 60 Vbeta and 13 Jbeta primers. The repertoire was sequenced with immunoSEQ multiplex PCR; TCRdb's copy has only in-frame clones and lacks some. The data contain over 85,000 clones, more than 60% of them singletons. Those who donated were healthy bone marrow donors. The study sampled nominally healthy donors, though unrecorded immune exposures were likely. V lost 4 bases and J 3 bases, leaving 13 bases between the germline ends. Germline CDR1 reads MNHNY; CDR2 reads SVGAGI (reference sequence). The CDR3 is 15 amino acids. With regard to this clone: The antigen is unknown.

Study-wide results and limits: Beyond CMV serostatus, there was no information to go on about immune exposure.

The genes are TRBV6-6 and TRBJ1-3; perhaps TRBD1 as D (5 bases). The clonotype originates from a man aged 25-40 years in good health and CMV-seropositive. The sample was PBMCs. CDR3 residues: CASSSWTSRGNTIYF. The CDR3 nucleotides read TGTGCCAGCAGTTCATGGACAAGTCGTGGAAACACCATATATTTT.